A selection of T cell receptor beta chains follows, all from one sample in a study of shared clonotypes between healthy human individuals. Using immunoSEQ multiplex PCR, the repertoire was profiled, and TCRdb retains in-frame clones only, with some absent. The sample shows more than 1 million clones, 70% to 80% of them seen only once. Sequencing was done on a sample of memory CD4+ T cells from PBMCs. The receptors here all came from a man younger than 35 in good health. Some clones in this sample may be carry-over from other donors' samples. CDR3s include the opening cysteine and the closing phenylalanine or tryptophan. The order of the fields is J gene, D gene, clone size, V gene, CDR3 protein, CDR3 DNA. The D gene is left open where the match is weak. Clone size appears in some rows only: once, few, many, or a class for an expanded clone.

j_gene: TRBJ1-2
d_gene: .
abundance: .
v_gene: TRBV4-3
CDR3aa: CASSQETPGPYGYTF
CDR3nt: TGCGCCAGCAGCCAAGAAACCCCCGGGCCCTATGGCTACACCTTC

j_gene: TRBJ2-7
d_gene: .
abundance: .
v_gene: TRBV18
CDR3aa: CASSPLEVNEQYF
CDR3nt: TGTGCCAGCTCACCACTGGAGGTAAACGAGCAGTACTTC

j_gene: TRBJ1-1
d_gene: .
abundance: .
v_gene: TRBV5-4
CDR3aa: CASSLSWKNTEAFF
CDR3nt: TGTGCCAGCAGCTTGTCGTGGAAAAACACTGAAGCTTTCTTT

j_gene: TRBJ2-5
d_gene: .
abundance: .
v_gene: TRBV4-2
CDR3aa: CASSRYAQPYETQYF
CDR3nt: TGTGCCAGCAGCCGCTATGCGCAGCCGTATGAGACCCAGTACTTC

j_gene: TRBJ1-2
d_gene: .
abundance: .
v_gene: TRBV10-2
CDR3aa: CASSESVWRIYGYTF
CDR3nt: TGCGCCAGCAGTGAGTCGGTGTGGCGGATTTATGGCTACACCTTC

j_gene: TRBJ2-3
d_gene: .
abundance: .
v_gene: TRBV27
CDR3aa: CASSQGPGQNTDTQYF
CDR3nt: TGTGCCAGCAGCCAGGGCCCAGGGCAGAACACAGATACGCAGTATTTT

j_gene: TRBJ2-1
d_gene: TRBD2
abundance: .
v_gene: TRBV7-9
CDR3aa: CASRRLAGGTGVNEQFF
CDR3nt: TGTGCCAGCAGACGACTAGCGGGAGGCACCGGGGTCAATGAGCAGTTCTTC

j_gene: TRBJ2-5
d_gene: TRBD1
abundance: .
v_gene: TRBV9
CDR3aa: CASSVAAGGRQETQYF
CDR3nt: TGTGCCAGCAGCGTAGCTGCAGGGGGTAGGCAAGAGACCCAGTACTTC

j_gene: TRBJ2-7
d_gene: .
abundance: .
v_gene: TRBV10-3
CDR3aa: CAIRSGRGLGFSNYEQYF
CDR3nt: TGTGCCATCAGGAGTGGGAGGGGGCTGGGCTTCTCAAACTACGAGCAGTACTTC

j_gene: TRBJ2-1
d_gene: .
abundance: .
v_gene: TRBV4-1
CDR3aa: CASSQDHGGTPYNEQFF
CDR3nt: TGCGCCAGCAGCCAAGATCACGGCGGAACACCTTACAATGAGCAGTTCTTC

j_gene: TRBJ2-1
d_gene: TRBD1
abundance: .
v_gene: TRBV28
CDR3aa: CASISGGTGAYNEQFF
CDR3nt: TGTGCCAGCATCTCGGGCGGGACAGGGGCCTACAATGAGCAGTTCTTC

j_gene: TRBJ1-1
d_gene: TRBD1
abundance: .
v_gene: TRBV5-1
CDR3aa: CASSLAQGQLNTEAFF
CDR3nt: TGCGCCAGCAGCTTGGCACAGGGACAGCTAAACACTGAAGCTTTCTTT

j_gene: TRBJ2-1
d_gene: .
abundance: .
v_gene: TRBV27
CDR3aa: CASSLSAVGDNEQFF
CDR3nt: TGTGCCAGCAGTTTATCTGCGGTCGGCGACAATGAGCAGTTCTTC

j_gene: TRBJ2-3
d_gene: .
abundance: .
v_gene: TRBV28
CDR3aa: CASQGLTDTQYF
CDR3nt: TGTGCCAGCCAGGGTCTCACAGATACGCAGTATTTT

j_gene: TRBJ2-2
d_gene: .
abundance: .
v_gene: TRBV5-4
CDR3aa: CASSLVGVYTGELFF
CDR3nt: TGTGCCAGCAGCTTGGTCGGGGTCTACACCGGGGAGCTGTTTTTT

j_gene: TRBJ1-4
d_gene: .
abundance: .
v_gene: TRBV30
CDR3aa: CAWSVEFTTNEKLFF
CDR3nt: TGTGCCTGGAGTGTAGAGTTTACAACTAATGAAAAACTGTTTTTT

j_gene: TRBJ2-7
d_gene: .
abundance: .
v_gene: TRBV6-5
CDR3aa: CASSLAGHIAYEQYF
CDR3nt: TGTGCCAGCAGCCTCGCAGGCCACATCGCCTACGAGCAGTACTTC

j_gene: TRBJ2-1
d_gene: TRBD2
abundance: .
v_gene: TRBV28
CDR3aa: CASRTGGPGEQFF
CDR3nt: TGTGCCAGCCGAACGGGAGGGCCGGGTGAGCAGTTCTTC

j_gene: TRBJ2-5
d_gene: .
abundance: few
v_gene: TRBV2
CDR3aa: CASSERTRAETQYF
CDR3nt: TGTGCCAGCAGTGAGCGGACGCGAGCAGAGACCCAGTACTTC

j_gene: TRBJ2-2
d_gene: TRBD2
abundance: .
v_gene: TRBV7-2
CDR3aa: CASSVASGRSGELFF
CDR3nt: TGTGCCAGCAGCGTGGCTAGCGGGAGATCCGGGGAGCTGTTTTTT

j_gene: TRBJ2-7
d_gene: TRBD2
abundance: once
v_gene: TRBV2
CDR3aa: CASTVAGGPYEQYF
CDR3nt: TGTGCCAGCACGGTAGCGGGAGGGCCTTACGAGCAGTACTTC

j_gene: TRBJ2-3
d_gene: .
abundance: .
v_gene: TRBV4-2
CDR3aa: CASSPSAQIITDTQYF
CDR3nt: TGTGCCAGCAGCCCAAGCGCCCAAATTATAACAGATACGCAGTATTTT

j_gene: TRBJ2-3
d_gene: .
abundance: .
v_gene: TRBV4-3
CDR3aa: CASSQDLDAQYF
CDR3nt: TGCGCCAGCAGCCAGGACTTAGACGCGCAGTATTTT

j_gene: TRBJ2-7
d_gene: .
abundance: once
v_gene: TRBV19
CDR3aa: CASSTSFASYEQYF
CDR3nt: TGTGCCAGTAGTACATCCTTTGCGTCCTACGAGCAGTACTTC

j_gene: TRBJ2-2
d_gene: .
abundance: .
v_gene: TRBV7-2
CDR3aa: CASSLFTVNTGELFF
CDR3nt: TGTGCCAGCAGCTTATTTACCGTAAACACCGGGGAGCTGTTTTTT

j_gene: TRBJ2-3
d_gene: .
abundance: .
v_gene: TRBV11-3
CDR3aa: CASSLSTSSTDTQYF
CDR3nt: TGTGCCAGCAGCTTATCGACCTCTAGCACAGATACGCAGTATTTT

j_gene: TRBJ2-7
d_gene: .
abundance: .
v_gene: TRBV19
CDR3aa: CASRSRLGNYEQYF
CDR3nt: TGTGCCAGTAGGTCCCGTTTGGGAAACTACGAGCAGTACTTC

j_gene: TRBJ1-1
d_gene: .
abundance: few
v_gene: TRBV9
CDR3aa: CASSLDSYTEAFF
CDR3nt: TGTGCCAGCAGCCTGGACAGCTACACTGAAGCTTTCTTT

j_gene: TRBJ2-7
d_gene: TRBD2
abundance: .
v_gene: TRBV7-2
CDR3aa: CASSRTSGSHEQYF
CDR3nt: TGTGCCAGCAGCCGGACTAGCGGGAGTCACGAGCAGTACTTC

j_gene: TRBJ2-1
d_gene: .
abundance: many
v_gene: TRBV5-4
CDR3aa: CASSLGGTLNNEQFF
CDR3nt: TGTGCCAGCAGCTTGGGAGGGACTCTTAACAATGAGCAGTTCTTC

j_gene: TRBJ2-1
d_gene: TRBD2
abundance: .
v_gene: TRBV4-1
CDR3aa: CASSRAGGEAYNEQFF
CDR3nt: TGCGCCAGCAGCCGCGCCGGGGGGGAAGCCTACAATGAGCAGTTCTTC

j_gene: TRBJ2-1
d_gene: TRBD2
abundance: .
v_gene: TRBV5-1
CDR3aa: CASSLWLAGVTYNEQFF
CDR3nt: TGCGCCAGCAGCTTGTGGCTAGCGGGAGTTACTTACAATGAGCAGTTCTTC

j_gene: TRBJ2-1
d_gene: TRBD2
abundance: .
v_gene: TRBV12-5
CDR3aa: CASGLVEGLAGVNEQFF
CDR3nt: TGTGCTAGTGGTTTGGTAGAGGGACTAGCGGGAGTAAATGAGCAGTTCTTC

j_gene: TRBJ1-1
d_gene: .
abundance: .
v_gene: TRBV14
CDR3aa: CASSPGWGRGNTEAFF
CDR3nt: TGTGCCAGCAGCCCGGGTTGGGGGCGGGGGAACACTGAAGCTTTCTTT

j_gene: TRBJ2-5
d_gene: .
abundance: .
v_gene: TRBV5-1
CDR3aa: CASSLTGGQGETQYF
CDR3nt: TGCGCCAGCAGCTTGACGGGGGGCCAAGGGGAGACCCAGTACTTC

j_gene: TRBJ2-7
d_gene: TRBD2
abundance: .
v_gene: TRBV4-3
CDR3aa: CASSQGLSSGRAEQYF
CDR3nt: TGCGCCAGCAGCCAAGGTCTATCTAGCGGGAGGGCGGAGCAGTACTTC

j_gene: TRBJ2-7
d_gene: TRBD2
abundance: .
v_gene: TRBV14
CDR3aa: CASSRTASGGRYEQYF
CDR3nt: TGTGCCAGCAGCCGGACGGCGTCGGGAGGGCGCTACGAGCAGTACTTC

j_gene: TRBJ1-1
d_gene: TRBD1
abundance: once
v_gene: TRBV5-1
CDR3aa: CASSTRQGATEAFF
CDR3nt: TGCGCCAGCAGCACAAGACAGGGGGCCACTGAAGCTTTCTTT

j_gene: TRBJ2-5
d_gene: .
abundance: .
v_gene: TRBV30
CDR3aa: CAWSVQGRGQETQYF
CDR3nt: TGTGCCTGGAGTGTACAAGGCAGGGGACAAGAGACCCAGTACTTC

j_gene: TRBJ1-1
d_gene: .
abundance: .
v_gene: TRBV30
CDR3aa: CASGEHTEAFF
CDR3nt: TGTGCCAGCGGGGAACACACTGAAGCTTTCTTT

j_gene: TRBJ2-2
d_gene: TRBD2
abundance: .
v_gene: TRBV5-1
CDR3aa: CASSFTSGSGELFF
CDR3nt: TGCGCCAGCAGCTTTACTAGCGGGTCCGGGGAGCTGTTTTTT

j_gene: TRBJ2-2
d_gene: .
abundance: .
v_gene: TRBV28
CDR3aa: CASSLFYSRQENTGELFF
CDR3nt: TGTGCCAGCAGTTTATTTTATAGTCGGCAGGAGAACACCGGGGAGCTGTTTTTT

j_gene: TRBJ1-5
d_gene: TRBD1
abundance: .
v_gene: TRBV6-5
CDR3aa: CASSRTGVSNQPQHF
CDR3nt: TGTGCCAGCAGTCGGACAGGGGTTAGCAATCAGCCCCAGCATTTT

j_gene: TRBJ1-2
d_gene: .
abundance: .
v_gene: TRBV6-6
CDR3aa: CASSLFGGYTF
CDR3nt: TGTGCCAGCAGTTTATTTGGCGGCTACACCTTC